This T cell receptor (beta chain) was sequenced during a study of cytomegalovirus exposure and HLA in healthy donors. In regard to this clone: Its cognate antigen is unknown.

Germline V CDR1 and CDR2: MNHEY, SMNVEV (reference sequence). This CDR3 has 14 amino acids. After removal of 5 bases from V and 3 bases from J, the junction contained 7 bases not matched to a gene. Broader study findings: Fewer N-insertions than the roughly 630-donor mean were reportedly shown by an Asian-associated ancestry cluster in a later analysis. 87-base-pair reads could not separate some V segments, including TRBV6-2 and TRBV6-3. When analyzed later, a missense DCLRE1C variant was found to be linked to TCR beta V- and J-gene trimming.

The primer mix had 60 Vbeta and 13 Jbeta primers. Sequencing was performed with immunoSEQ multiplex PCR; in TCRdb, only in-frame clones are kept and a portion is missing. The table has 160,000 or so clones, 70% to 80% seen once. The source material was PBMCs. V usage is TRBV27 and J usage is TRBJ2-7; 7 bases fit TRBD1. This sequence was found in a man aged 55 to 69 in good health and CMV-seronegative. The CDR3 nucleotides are TGTGCCAGCAGTACTCCCGGGACAGTCTACGAGCAGTACTTC. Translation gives CASSTPGTVYEQYF.